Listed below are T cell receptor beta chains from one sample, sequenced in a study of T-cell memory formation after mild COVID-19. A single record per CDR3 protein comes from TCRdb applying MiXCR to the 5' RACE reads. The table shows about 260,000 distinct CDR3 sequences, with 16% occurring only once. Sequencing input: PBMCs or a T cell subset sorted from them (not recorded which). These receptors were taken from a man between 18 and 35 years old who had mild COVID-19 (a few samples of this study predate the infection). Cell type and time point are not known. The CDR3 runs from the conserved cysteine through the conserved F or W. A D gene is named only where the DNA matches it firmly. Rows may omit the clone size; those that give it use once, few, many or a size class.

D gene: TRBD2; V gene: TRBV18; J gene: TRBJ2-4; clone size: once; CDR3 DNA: TGTGCCAGCTCACCACGGTCTAGCGGGGTGATACTAGCCAAAAACATTCAGTACTTC; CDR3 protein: CASSPRSSGVILAKNIQYF
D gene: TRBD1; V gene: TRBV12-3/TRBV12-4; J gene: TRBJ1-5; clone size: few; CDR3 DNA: TGTGCCAGCAGTCGCCAGGGGGGCAATCAGCCCCAGCATTTT; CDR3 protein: CASSRQGGNQPQHF
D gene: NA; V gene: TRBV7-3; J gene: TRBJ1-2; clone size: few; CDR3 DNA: TGTGCCAGCAGCTTAAGCAGGGGAAATGGCTACACCTTC; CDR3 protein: CASSLSRGNGYTF
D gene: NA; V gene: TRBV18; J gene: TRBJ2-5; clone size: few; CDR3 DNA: TGTGCCAGCTCACCAGCGGGGGCCCAAGAGACCCAGTACTTC; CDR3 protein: CASSPAGAQETQYF
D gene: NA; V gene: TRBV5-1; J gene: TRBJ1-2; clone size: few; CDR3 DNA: TGCGCCAGCAGCCTTTCGACAGCCGCCTATGGCTACACCTTC; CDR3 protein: CASSLSTAAYGYTF
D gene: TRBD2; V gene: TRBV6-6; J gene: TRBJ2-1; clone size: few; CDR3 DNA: TGTGCCAACGCGGGGGGGAATGAGCAGTTCTTC; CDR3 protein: CANAGGNEQFF
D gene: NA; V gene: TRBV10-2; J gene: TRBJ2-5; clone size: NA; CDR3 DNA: TGCGCCAGCAGTGAGAGGGGTGGAGTGGTGACCCAGTACTTC; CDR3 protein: CASSERGGVVTQYF
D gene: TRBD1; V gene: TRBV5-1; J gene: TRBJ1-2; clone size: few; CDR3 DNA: TGCGCCAGCAGCTTGGTGACAGGGGGACATGGCTACACCTTC; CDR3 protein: CASSLVTGGHGYTF
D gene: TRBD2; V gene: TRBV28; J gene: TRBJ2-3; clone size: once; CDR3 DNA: TGTGCCACCCTAGCGGGTACGCAGTATTTT; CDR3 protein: CATLAGTQYF
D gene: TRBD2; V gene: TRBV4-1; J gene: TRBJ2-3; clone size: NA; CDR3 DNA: TGCGCCAGCAGCCTGGGGACTAGCGGGACTCATACGCAGTATTTT; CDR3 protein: CASSLGTSGTHTQYF
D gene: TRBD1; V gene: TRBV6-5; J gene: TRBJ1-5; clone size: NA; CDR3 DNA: TGTGCCAGCAGTAGACGGGACAGCGATCAGCCCCAGCATTTT; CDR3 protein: CASSRRDSDQPQHF
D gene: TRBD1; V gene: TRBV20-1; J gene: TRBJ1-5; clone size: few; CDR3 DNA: TGCAGTGCTAAAACCGGGACAGGGGACAATCAGCCCCAGCATTTT; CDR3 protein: CSAKTGTGDNQPQHF
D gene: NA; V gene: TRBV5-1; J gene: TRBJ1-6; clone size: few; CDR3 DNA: TGCGCCAGCAGCTTGGGGATTGGGGGTTCACCCCTCCACTTT; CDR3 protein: CASSLGIGGSPLHF
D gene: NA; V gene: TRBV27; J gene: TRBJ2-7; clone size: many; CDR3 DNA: TGTGCCAGGGCCCTCTACGAGCAGTACTTC; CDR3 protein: CARALYEQYF
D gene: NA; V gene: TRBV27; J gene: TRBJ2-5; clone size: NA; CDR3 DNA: TGTGCCAGCAGTCTGTTCATGGGTACCCAAGAGACCCAGTACTTC; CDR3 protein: CASSLFMGTQETQYF
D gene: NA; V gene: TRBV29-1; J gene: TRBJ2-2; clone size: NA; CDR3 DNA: TGCAGCGCCACGTGGAACACCGGGGAGCTGTTTTTT; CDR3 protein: CSATWNTGELFF
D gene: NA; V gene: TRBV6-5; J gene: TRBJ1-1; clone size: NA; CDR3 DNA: TGTGCCAGCAGGATGGGGGGAACTGAAGCTTTCTTT; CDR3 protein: CASRMGGTEAFF
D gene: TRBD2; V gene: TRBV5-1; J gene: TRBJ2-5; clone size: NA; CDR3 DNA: TGCGCCAGCAGCTTGGAGCGGGGGCCCCAGTACTTC; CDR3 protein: CASSLERGPQYF
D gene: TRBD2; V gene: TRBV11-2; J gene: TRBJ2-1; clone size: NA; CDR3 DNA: TGTGCCAGCAGCTTATCTCTGGGAGGGCCGAACAATGAGCAGTTCTTC; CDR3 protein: CASSLSLGGPNNEQFF
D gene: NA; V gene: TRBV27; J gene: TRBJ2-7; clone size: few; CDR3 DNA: TGTGCCAGCAGCACCGGGACTCCGATCAGCTCCTACGAGCAGTACTTC; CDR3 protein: CASSTGTPISSYEQYF
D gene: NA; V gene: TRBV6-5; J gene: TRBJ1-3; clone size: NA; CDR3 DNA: TGTGCCAGCAGTTTTACCTCGGGGGGTTCTGTCGCTGGAAACACCATATATTTT; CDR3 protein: CASSFTSGGSVAGNTIYF
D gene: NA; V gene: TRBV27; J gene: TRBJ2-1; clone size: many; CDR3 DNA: TGTGCCAGCAGTTTTTTGGGACACAATGAGCAGTTCTTC; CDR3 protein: CASSFLGHNEQFF
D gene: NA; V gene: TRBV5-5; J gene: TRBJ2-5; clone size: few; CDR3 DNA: TGTGCCAGCAGCCCGAAATCGACGCGACAAGAGACCCAGTACTTC; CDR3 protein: CASSPKSTRQETQYF
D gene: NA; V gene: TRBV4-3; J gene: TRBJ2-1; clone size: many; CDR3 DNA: TGCGCCAGCAGCCCCGAACCGGGGCCCTACAATGAGCAGTTCTTC; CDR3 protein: CASSPEPGPYNEQFF
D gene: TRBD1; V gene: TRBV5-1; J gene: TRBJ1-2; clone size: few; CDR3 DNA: TGCGCCAGCAACCTTGACAGGGGGAAAGGAAATGGCTACACCTTC; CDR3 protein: CASNLDRGKGNGYTF
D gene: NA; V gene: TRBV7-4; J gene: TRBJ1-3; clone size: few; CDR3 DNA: TGTGCCAGCAGCTTAAAACCGTTCTCTGGAAACACCATATATTTT; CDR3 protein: CASSLKPFSGNTIYF
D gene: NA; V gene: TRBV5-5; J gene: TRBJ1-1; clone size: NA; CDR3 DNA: TGTGCCAGCACCCGAAGAGAGAACACTGAAGCTTTCTTT; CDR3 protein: CASTRRENTEAFF
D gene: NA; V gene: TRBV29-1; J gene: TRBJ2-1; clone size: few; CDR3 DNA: TGCAGCGTTGAAGGGGACAATGAGCAGTTCTTC; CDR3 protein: CSVEGDNEQFF
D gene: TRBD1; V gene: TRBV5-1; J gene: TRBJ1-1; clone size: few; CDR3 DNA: TGCGCCAGCAGCTTGCCCCTTGACAGGGCTGAAGCTTTCTTT; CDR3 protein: CASSLPLDRAEAFF
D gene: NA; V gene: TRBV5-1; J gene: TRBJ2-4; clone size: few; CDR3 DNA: TGCGCCAGCAGCTTGGCCAGCTCCTTAGCCAAAAACATTCAGTACTTC; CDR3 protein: CASSLASSLAKNIQYF
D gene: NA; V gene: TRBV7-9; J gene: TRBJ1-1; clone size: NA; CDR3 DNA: TGTGCCAGCGTCTGGGGGAAGAACACTGAAGCTTTCTTT; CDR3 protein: CASVWGKNTEAFF
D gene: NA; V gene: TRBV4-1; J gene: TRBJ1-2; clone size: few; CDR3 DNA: TGCGCCAGCAGCCAAGAGCCAGGCCACGACTATGGCTACACCTTC; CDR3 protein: CASSQEPGHDYGYTF
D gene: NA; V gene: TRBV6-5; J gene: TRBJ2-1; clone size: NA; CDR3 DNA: TGTGCCAGCAGTTATTTCCCAAGCCCGAATGAGCAGTTCTTC; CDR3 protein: CASSYFPSPNEQFF